The rows below give T cell receptor beta chains drawn from one sample of a study of Graves' ophthalmopathy and Graves' hyperthyroidism. TCRdb analysed the multiplex PCR reads with MiXCR anew, one entry per CDR3 protein. The repertoire holds under 200,000 distinct CDR3 sequences, with 37% as singletons. The sample consisted of peripheral blood. Receptors originate from a woman in her thirties or forties with Graves' ophthalmopathy. CDR3s include the opening cysteine and the closing phenylalanine or tryptophan. D genes are given only for firm matches. A row's size may be missing; if present it is once, few, many or a size class.

clone size	CDR3 length	D gene	J gene	V gene	CDR3 DNA	CDR3 protein
NA	13	TRBD2	TRBJ2-5	TRBV12-3/TRBV12-4	TGTGCCAGTCGGGGGGGGTCGGTAGAGACCCAGTACTTC	CASRGGSVETQYF
many	15	TRBD2	TRBJ2-5	TRBV5-1	TGCGCCAGCAGCTTGGCCGCGGGAGTTCAGGAGACCCAGTACTTC	CASSLAAGVQETQYF
many	14	NA	TRBJ1-1	TRBV20-1	TGCAGTGCCGCGAGGCGGGGGCGAGGCACTGAAGCTTTCTTT	CSAARRGRGTEAFF
NA	11	NA	TRBJ2-2	TRBV7-2	TGTGCCAGCACCGGCGCCGGGGAGCTGTTTTTT	CASTGAGELFF
many	14	NA	TRBJ1-3	TRBV5-6	TGTGCCAGCAGCAGGACACGAACTGGAAACACCATATATTTT	CASSRTRTGNTIYF
many	15	NA	TRBJ2-5	TRBV2	TGTGCCAGCAGTGAAATGGGGGACTCTCAAGAGACCCAGTACTTC	CASSEMGDSQETQYF
NA	15	NA	TRBJ1-6	TRBV6-5	TGTGCCAGCAGTTATAATTCCGGGGGGGGTTCACCCCTCCACTTT	CASSYNSGGGSPLHF
NA	14	NA	TRBJ1-2	TRBV5-5	TGTGCCAGCAGCTTGAATACGGGGTCGGATGGCTACACCTTC	CASSLNTGSDGYTF
many	13	NA	TRBJ2-7	TRBV7-2	TGTGCCAGCAGCTCCCCCCTAGGGTACGAGCAGTACTTC	CASSSPLGYEQYF
many	14	NA	TRBJ1-5	TRBV7-2	TGTGCCAGCAGCTTCGATCAGGGAGGACAGCCCCAGCATTTT	CASSFDQGGQPQHF
NA	15	TRBD2	TRBJ2-7	TRBV28	TGTGCCAGCAGGCTAGCGGGAGGCTCGACATACGAGCAGTACTTC	CASRLAGGSTYEQYF
many	15	NA	TRBJ1-2	TRBV6-5	TGTGCCAGCAGACCTCGGTGGGCAGCCAACTATGGCTACACCTTC	CASRPRWAANYGYTF
many	16	TRBD2	TRBJ2-5	TRBV5-1	TGCGCCAGCAGCCCGTGGGGTAGCGGGAGCCGGGAGACCCAGTACTTC	CASSPWGSGSRETQYF
NA	11	NA	TRBJ2-6	TRBV11-2	TGTGCCAGCATTCCAGCCAACGTCCTGACTTTC	CASIPANVLTF
NA	14	TRBD2	TRBJ2-2	TRBV7-6	TGTGCCAGCACCCGAGAGGGGAGGGCCGGGGAGCTGTTTTTT	CASTREGRAGELFF
NA	14	NA	TRBJ1-5	TRBV6-2/TRBV6-3	TGTGCCAGCAGTTACGAGACAGGATATCAGCCCCAGCATTTT	CASSYETGYQPQHF
NA	15	NA	TRBJ2-2	TRBV6-1	TGTGCCAGCAGTGGAGATGGCGCGGGGACCGGGGAGCTGTTTTTT	CASSGDGAGTGELFF
many	12	NA	TRBJ2-7	TRBV28	TGTGCCAGCAGTTTGGTTAGGAGCGAGCAGTGCTTC	CASSLVRSEQCF
few	15	TRBD1	TRBJ1-2	TRBV7-2	TGTGCCAGCAGCAACTGGGACAGGGGTTTCTATGGCTACACCTTC	CASSNWDRGFYGYTF
NA	14	NA	TRBJ1-5	TRBV28	TGTGCCAGCAGCTTGGGTCATATTAATCAGCCCCAGCATTTT	CASSLGHINQPQHF
many	15	NA	TRBJ1-5	TRBV2	TGTGCCAGCAGTGTTCAGGGCGGTGGCAATCAGCCCCAGCATTTT	CASSVQGGGNQPQHF
NA	13	TRBD1	TRBJ2-7	TRBV6-1	TGTGCCAGCATCCTAGGACAGGGGGCCGAGCAGTACTTC	CASILGQGAEQYF
many	13	TRBD2	TRBJ2-7	TRBV28	TGTGCCAGCAGACAAGCGGGATCCTACGAGCAGTACTTC	CASRQAGSYEQYF
many	15	NA	TRBJ1-2	TRBV27	TGTGCCAGCAGTTTAGCTCGGGGGCTTGGCTATGGCTACACCTTC	CASSLARGLGYGYTF
NA	13	NA	TRBJ1-1	TRBV6-4	TGTGCCAGCAGTGTGTCCGTGAACACTGAAGCTTTCTTT	CASSVSVNTEAFF
many	13	TRBD1	TRBJ2-7	TRBV28	TGTGCCAGCAGTTTTCGGGACAGCTACGAGCAGTACTTC	CASSFRDSYEQYF
many	16	TRBD2	TRBJ2-5	TRBV2	TGTGCCAGCAGTGAGGGGATCGGGGGGGCTGAAGAGACCCAGTACTTC	CASSEGIGGAEETQYF
many	14	NA	TRBJ1-1	TRBV12-3/TRBV12-4	TGTGCCAGCAGTTTACATGGAACTAACACTGAAGCTTTCTTT	CASSLHGTNTEAFF
many	14	NA	TRBJ1-3	TRBV28	TGTGCCAGCAGACCCGGGACCTTCGGAAACACCATATATTTT	CASRPGTFGNTIYF
many	18	TRBD1	TRBJ1-3	TRBV12-3/TRBV12-4	TGTGCCAGCAGCCCCAAAAACCTGCTGACAGGGTCTGGAAACACCATATATTTT	CASSPKNLLTGSGNTIYF
NA	16	TRBD1	TRBJ1-6	TRBV28	TGTGCCAGCAGCCCTACTGACAGGGGGTGGGATTCACCCCTCCACTTT	CASSPTDRGWDSPLHF
NA	17	NA	TRBJ1-3	TRBV12-3/TRBV12-4	TGTGCCAGCAGCCCGCTCGGAGGGCCCCGGAGGGGAAACACCATATATTTT	CASSPLGGPRRGNTIYF
many	11	NA	TRBJ2-7	TRBV6-1	TGTGCCAGCAGTGGCCACTACGAGCAGTACTTC	CASSGHYEQYF
many	16	TRBD1	TRBJ1-5	TRBV19	TGTGCCAGTAGTATAACGTGGACAGGGGGCAATCAGCCCCAGCATTTT	CASSITWTGGNQPQHF
NA	11	TRBD1	TRBJ1-1	TRBV12-3/TRBV12-4	TGTGCCAGCAGCGTACAGGGGAGAGCTTTCTTT	CASSVQGRAFF
NA	18	NA	TRBJ1-5	TRBV12-3/TRBV12-4	TGTGCCAGCAGTTTAGCTACACGGACTTCGAATAGCAATCAGCCCCAGCATTTT	CASSLATRTSNSNQPQHF
NA	14	NA	TRBJ1-5	TRBV28	TGTGCCAGCAGTTCGGCCAGTTGGAATCAGCCCCAGCATTTT	CASSSASWNQPQHF
many	15	NA	TRBJ1-5	TRBV10-3	TGTGCCATCAGTGAGTCGGGGGGTAGCAATCAGCCCCAGCATTTT	CAISESGGSNQPQHF
NA	17	TRBD2	TRBJ2-5	TRBV11-2	TGTGCCAGCAGCTTAGAAGCCGCTAGCGGGTTTCAAGAGACCCAGTACTTC	CASSLEAASGFQETQYF
few	17	NA	TRBJ1-1	TRBV12-3/TRBV12-4	TGTGCCAGCAGTTTTCTCGGCCAGGGGTATATGAACACTGAAGCTTTCTTT	CASSFLGQGYMNTEAFF
many	14	NA	TRBJ2-5	TRBV7-9	TGTGCCAGCAGCTTGTCTTCCCTACAGGAGACCCAGTACTTC	CASSLSSLQETQYF
few	16	TRBD2	TRBJ2-7	TRBV6-5	TGTGCCAGCAGTTACTCCCTAGCGGGCCTCAGGGACGAGCAGTACTTC	CASSYSLAGLRDEQYF
NA	19	NA	TRBJ1-1	TRBV12-5	TGTGCTAGTGGTTTGGTACCTCGTAATAGGGTCAGGGTGAACACTGAAGCTTTCTTT	CASGLVPRNRVRVNTEAFF